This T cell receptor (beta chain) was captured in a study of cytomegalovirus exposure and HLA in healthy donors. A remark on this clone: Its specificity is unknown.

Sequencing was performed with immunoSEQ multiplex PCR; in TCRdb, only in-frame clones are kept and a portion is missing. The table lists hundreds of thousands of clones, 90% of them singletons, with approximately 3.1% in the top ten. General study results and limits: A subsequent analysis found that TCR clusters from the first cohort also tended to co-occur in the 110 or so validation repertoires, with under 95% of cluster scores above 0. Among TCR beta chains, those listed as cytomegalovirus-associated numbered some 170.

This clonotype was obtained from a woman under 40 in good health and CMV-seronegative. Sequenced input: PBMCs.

The CDR3 DNA reads as TGTGCCAGCAGCTTAGCGGGGACTAGCGGGCTCGGGAGTGGCACCGGGGAGCTGTTTTTT. This sequence encodes CASSLAGTSGLGSGTGELFF. The chain combines TRBV7-2 with TRBJ2-2; 12 positions agree with TRBD2. Germline CDR1 reads SGHTA; CDR2 reads FQGNSA. The ends lost 0 bases at V and 4 bases at J; junction bases unmatched: 12. The CDR3 has 20 residues.